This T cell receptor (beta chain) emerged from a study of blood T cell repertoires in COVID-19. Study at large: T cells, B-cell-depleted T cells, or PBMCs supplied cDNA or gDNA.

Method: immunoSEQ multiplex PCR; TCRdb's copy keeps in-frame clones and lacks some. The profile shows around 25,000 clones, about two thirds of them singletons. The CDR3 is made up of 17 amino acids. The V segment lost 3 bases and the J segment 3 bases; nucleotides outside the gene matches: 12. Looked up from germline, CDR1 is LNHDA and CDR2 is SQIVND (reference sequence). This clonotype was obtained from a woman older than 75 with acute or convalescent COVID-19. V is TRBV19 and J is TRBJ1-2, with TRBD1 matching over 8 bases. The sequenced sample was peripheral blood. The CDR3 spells CASSIGGRGRGYYGYTF. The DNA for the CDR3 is TGTGCCAGTAGTATTGGCGGCAGGGGGCGCGGATACTATGGCTACACCTTC.